This TCR beta chain was identified during a study of T cells in localized non-small cell lung cancer (TCRdb year 2020). Notes on the research overall: Comparing tumors with uninvolved tumor-adjacent lungs, the study looked at the T cell repertoires of approximately 240 patients with early-stage NSCLC. All 220 or so NSCLC patients in the cohort were treatment-naive and had localized lung tumors that were resected. A mean age of 66.3 years was recorded for the NSCLC patients, of whom around 120 were male and 100 to 110 were female.

The immunoSEQ Assay was used to sequence TCR beta CDR3 regions from DNA. Under the source paper's analysis protocol: T cell density was computed as TCR beta template counts normalized to usable DNA estimated by amplifying housekeeping genes. Richness was estimated with the preseqR package, extrapolating to 400,000 templates for PBMC samples and 120,000 templates for tissue samples. Clonality was taken to be one minus Pielou's evenness. Tissue-enriched TCRs were identified by differential abundance testing using productive amino-acid clonotypes, minimum total count 5 and alpha 0.1. Repertoire overlap between compartments was quantified with the Jaccard Index and Morisita Overlap Index. GLIPH clustered TCR beta CDR3s with public tetramer-defined viral CDR3s; viral motifs required at least three viral sequences plus V-gene enrichment. TCRdb carries this immuneACCESS record with in-frame sequences only. Its versions omit some clonotypes, under half of them owing to an unresolved V gene in the studies checked, with the rest unexplained. The V and J calls and clone size come from that table; D and trimming were worked out from the DNA. This sample lists tens of thousands of clones; more than 65% were detected once. The ten largest account for about 4.8% of the sample.

At diagnosis, peripheral blood, uninvolved tumor-adjacent lung and tumor were collected and stored as a combination of fresh-frozen and FFPE material. For TCR repertoire profiling, the blood samples were analyzed as peripheral blood mononuclear cells. A few counts support this clone. What antigen it recognizes has not been identified. Base qualities were left out, and no much larger clone turns up one base away. Study-level results and caveats: Uninvolved tumor-adjacent lung showed the highest T cell clonality, higher than tumor, which suggests more focused antigenic responses in the uninvolved tumor-adjacent lung. Longer overall survival was associated with higher blood T cell density, whereas shorter survival was associated with higher adjacent-lung clonality. Of the top 100 tumor clones, a median of approximately 60 were detected in paired uninvolved adjacent lung; about 26 were also among that lung's top 100. Because multi-region tumor sequencing was not done, intratumor heterogeneity could not be ruled out. Since the design was exploratory, TCR variables were selected using unadjusted p-values with no false-discovery rate correction.

Including the terminal cysteine and phenylalanine, the CDR3 comprises 15 residues. The read is trimmed to its CDR3 DNA, 45 bases read in frame from base 1. Based on the germline V gene (reference sequence), the CDR1 and CDR2 sequences are SSHAT and FNYEAQ. Between the V and J ends, shortened by 6 bases and 4 bases respectively, the junction contains 17 bases. Rearrangement joined TRBV7-7 to TRBJ2-3; there is no confident call for the D gene. This TCR was sampled from a man aged 40-75 years with stage II lung adenocarcinoma. Specimen: PBMCs, collected before any cancer treatment. Read as DNA, the sequence is TGTGCCAGCAGGTCACCCCCGGCCGGGTCAGATACGCAGTATTTT. This codes for CASRSPPAGSDTQYF. The variable domain in full, with residues beyond the CDR3 obtained from the reference TRBV7-7 and TRBJ2-3 genes, is GAGVSQSPRYKVTKRGQDVTLRCDPISSHATLYWYQQALGQGPEFLTYFNYEAQPDKSGLPSDRFSAERPEGSISTLTIQRTEQRDSAMYRCASRSPPAGSDTQYFGPGTRLTVL.